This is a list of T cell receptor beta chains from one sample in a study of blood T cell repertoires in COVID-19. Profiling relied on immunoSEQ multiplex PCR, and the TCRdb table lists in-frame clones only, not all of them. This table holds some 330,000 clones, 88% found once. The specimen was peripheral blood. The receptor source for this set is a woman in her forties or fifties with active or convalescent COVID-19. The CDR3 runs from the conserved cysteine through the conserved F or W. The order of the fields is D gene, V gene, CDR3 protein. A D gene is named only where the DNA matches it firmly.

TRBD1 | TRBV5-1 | CASTPGQTNYGYTF
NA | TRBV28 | CASSSRGAAKNIQYF
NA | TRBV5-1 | CASSLAGGAQYNEQFF
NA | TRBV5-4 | CASSVFQGTEAFF
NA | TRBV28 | CASPPGPGGAWGEQYF
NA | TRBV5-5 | CASSLWRYNSPLHF
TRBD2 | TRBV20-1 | CSASVPGLAGKGTGELFF
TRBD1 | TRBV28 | CASSKFRGQGARNEQFF
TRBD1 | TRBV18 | CASSPTGGENYGYTF
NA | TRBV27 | CASSPVGGTEAFF
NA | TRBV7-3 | CASSLGAGHESNEQFF
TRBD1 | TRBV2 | CASTLHVGTGTNQPQHF
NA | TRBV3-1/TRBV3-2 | CASSAAQGNQPQHF
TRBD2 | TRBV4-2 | CASSQSWGGVAPGGDEQYF
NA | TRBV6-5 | CASSYEFSPPQETQYF
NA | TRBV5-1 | CASSSLGLWETQYF
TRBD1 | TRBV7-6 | CASSLGGTGELYGYTF
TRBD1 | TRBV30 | CAVGTGQQNSPLHF
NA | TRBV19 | CASSIWGDEQFF
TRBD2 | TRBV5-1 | CASSLRVSAGAETQYF
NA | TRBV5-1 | CASRVQGSYNEQFF
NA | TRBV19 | CASSLTGTRNTIYF
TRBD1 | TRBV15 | CATSSLTGINYGYTF
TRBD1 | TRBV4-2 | CASSQNRGPGELFF
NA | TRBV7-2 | CASSFQGNTEAFF
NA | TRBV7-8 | CASSLDRAEDQPQHF
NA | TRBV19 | CASSIAGISYNEQFF
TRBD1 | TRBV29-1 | CSVGRTGSEGYTF
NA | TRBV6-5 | CASSGETYEQYF
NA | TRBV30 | CAWRNRANSPLHF
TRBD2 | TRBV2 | CASSENLAGEYTGELFF
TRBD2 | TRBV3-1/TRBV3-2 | CASSQGRENGELFF
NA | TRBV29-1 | CSVAAWARDHLTGELFF